Presented here are 27 T cell receptor beta chains from one specimen sequenced in a study of shared clonotypes between healthy human individuals. Some clones are missing from TCRdb's copy, which holds only in-frame ones; the method was immunoSEQ multiplex PCR. In the table there are 2 million to 2.5 million clones, roughly 93% of which are singletons. The specimen sequenced was naive CD4+ T cells from PBMCs. Noted subset: CD45RA+ positively selected. The receptors were gathered from a young man in good health. Some clones in this sample may be carry-over from other donors' samples.

The V call is TRBV5-4, the J call TRBJ1-1; D uncertain. The germline V gene encodes CDR1 SGHNT and CDR2 YYREEE (reference sequence). Trimming pared 4 bases from V and 0 bases from J, leaving 19 bases between. The CDR3 sequence is 17 residues long. In nucleotides, the CDR3 is TGTGCCAGCAGCGTTCTAAACTTAGGGTATATGAACACTGAAGCTTTCTTT. Translation: CASSVLNLGYMNTEAFF.

The chain is built from TRBV7-2 and TRBJ2-6; TRBD1 or TRBD2 may be the D gene (5 bases each). Trimming removed 5 bases at V and 0 bases at J, with 14 bases between. The CDR3 runs to 17 residues. The germline V gene has CDR1 SGHTA and CDR2 FQGNSA. The CDR3 spells CASSPLGPLSGANVLTF. The CDR3 coding sequence is TGTGCCAGCAGCCCACTGGGACCGCTCTCTGGGGCCAACGTCCTGACTTTC. The entire variable domain, with the rest obtained from reference TRBV7-2 and TRBJ2-6, is as follows: GAGVSQSPSNKVTEKGKDVELRCDPISGHTALYWYRQSLGQGLEFLIYFQGNSAPDKSGLPSDRFSAERTGGSVSTLTIQRTQQEDSAVYLCASSPLGPLSGANVLTFGAGSRLTVL.

This clone was seen a single time. The genes are TRBV18 and TRBJ2-7; 9 nucleotides align to TRBD1. CDR1 KGHSH and CDR2 LQKENI come from the germline V gene. With V trimmed by 6 bases and J by 5 bases, 8 bases remained unmatched. This CDR3 has 14 residues. The CDR3 loop is CASSPGTGWDEQYF. CDR3 nucleotide sequence: TGTGCCAGCTCCCCCGGGACAGGGTGGGACGAGCAGTACTTC.

This clone was observed a single time. This rearrangement joins TRBV20-1 to TRBJ1-1, with D uncertain. V lost 6 bases, J lost 11 bases, and 16 bases lay in between. The CDR3 is 11 residues long. The germline V gene encodes CDR1 DFQATT and CDR2 SNEGSKA (reference sequence). CDR3 nucleotide sequence: TGCAGTGCGTTTGCCCCGGCGGCGGCTTTCTTT. Translated, it gives CSAFAPAAAFF.

J is TRBJ2-5 and V is TRBV7-3; possibly TRBD1 for D (6 bases). V was cut by 4 bases and J by 3 bases, with 9 bases left in between. CDR1 is SGHTA and CDR2 is FQGTGA in the germline V gene. The CDR3 totals 13 residues. CDR3 sequence reads: CASSSDSKETQYF. The CDR3 DNA follows: TGTGCCAGCAGCTCGGACAGTAAAGAGACCCAGTACTTC.

The chain recombines TRBV15 with TRBJ2-4; perhaps TRBD2 as D (5 bases). V was clipped by 0 bases and J by 2 bases, with 14 bases between them. The CDR3 spans 17 residues. Germline loops: CDR1 LNHNV, CDR2 YYDKDF (reference sequence). CDR3 sequence: CATSRDLGRGTKNIQYF. The CDR3 DNA sequence: TGTGCCACCAGCAGAGATTTAGGGAGAGGAACCAAAAACATTCAGTACTTC.

On this clone: Other nucleotide sequences from this sample produce the same CDR3. The rearrangement joins TRBV30 to TRBJ1-1, with a possible D match to TRBD1 (5 bases). The germline V gene encodes CDR1 GTSNPN and CDR2 SVGIG (reference sequence). With 0 bases removed from V and 5 bases from J, the gap between germline ends came to 10 bases. This CDR3 is 13 amino acids long. Here the CDR3 reads CAWSVGGRTEAFF. The DNA for the CDR3 is TGTGCCTGGAGTGTTGGGGGTAGGACTGAAGCTTTCTTT.

This sequence joins TRBV27 and TRBJ1-4; D is unclear. Trimming pared 4 bases from V and 3 bases from J, leaving 12 bases between. The CDR3 is 15 amino acids. Per germline, CDR1 MNHEY and CDR2 SMNVEV (reference sequence). The CDR3 region is CASSSLGRPNEKLFF. In DNA form, the CDR3 reads TGTGCCAGCAGTTCACTGGGTCGGCCTAATGAAAAACTGTTTTTT.

The chain combines TRBV6-1 with TRBJ2-1; 10 bases are a match to TRBD2. The CDR3 covers 14 residues. Germline V lookup: CDR1 MNHNS, CDR2 SASEGT. With V trimmed by 8 bases and J by 3 bases, 4 bases remained unmatched. CDR3 coding DNA: TGTGCCAGCGCACCTAGCGGGAGCTACAATGAGCAGTTCTTC. Its translation is CASAPSGSYNEQFF.

The rearrangement uses TRBV5-5 and TRBJ1-5; the D is unclear. Looked up from germline, CDR1 is SGHKS and CDR2 is YYEKEE (reference sequence). Trimming removed 3 bases at V and 0 bases at J, with 7 bases between. This CDR3 region has 14 residues. CDR3 coding DNA: TGTGCCAGCAGCTCGACGGATAGCAATCAGCCCCAGCATTTT. As protein: CASSSTDSNQPQHF. Full variable domain (outside the CDR3, taken from reference TRBV5-5 and TRBJ1-5): DAGVTQSPTHLIKTRGQQVTLRCSPISGHKSVSWYQQVLGQGPQFIFQYYEKEERGRGNFPDRFSARQFPNYSSELNVNALLLGDSALYLCASSSTDSNQPQHFGDGTRLSIL.

In regard to this clone: The sample carries other DNA sequences with the same CDR3. This chain joins TRBV9 and TRBJ2-2; D unclear. This CDR3 is 14 amino acids long. Trimming removed 0 bases at V and 4 bases at J, with 7 bases between. Germline assignment: CDR1 SGDLS and CDR2 YYNGEE. This CDR3 reads CASSVARRTGELFF. In DNA, the CDR3 is TGTGCCAGCAGCGTAGCACGTCGCACCGGGGAGCTGTTTTTT.

V gene TRBV4-2 combines with J gene TRBJ2-2; a weak D match, TRBD2 (6 bases). Trimming left V 3 bases short and J 0 bases short, with 14 bases between. Germline CDR1 and CDR2: LGHNA and YNFKEQ. This CDR3 is 17 amino acids long. CDR3 coding DNA: TGTGCCAGCAGCCAGGGACTGCAATCTACGAACACCGGGGAGCTGTTTTTT. Translated: CASSQGLQSTNTGELFF.

J is TRBJ1-2 and V is TRBV6-6; D remains ambiguous. Germline V gene lookup returns CDR1 MNHNY and CDR2 SVGAGI (reference sequence). Between the trimmed V and J ends, which lost 7 bases and 5 bases, there was a span of 11 bases. The CDR3 runs to 12 residues. The CDR3 here is CASMYGWYGYTF. The DNA of the CDR3 is TGTGCCAGCATGTATGGATGGTATGGCTACACCTTC.

The chain links TRBV5-1 to TRBJ1-3; D might be TRBD1 (5 bases). Per the germline V gene, CDR1 is SGHRS and CDR2 is YFSETQ. Trimming cost V 0 bases and J 4 bases, with 14 bases left between them. The CDR3 has 16 amino acids. The CDR3 region is CASSLEGSLGGNTIYF. Here the CDR3 DNA reads TGCGCCAGCAGCTTGGAGGGGAGTTTGGGCGGAAACACCATATATTTT. Looking up the rest from reference TRBV5-1 and TRBJ1-3 gives the full variable domain: KAGVTQTPRYLIKTRGQQVTLSCSPISGHRSVSWYQQTPGQGLQFLFEYFSETQRNKGNFPGRFSGRQFSNSRSEMNVSTLELGDSALYLCASSLEGSLGGNTIYFGEGSWLTVV.

This clone was detected once. The chain links TRBV10-3 to TRBJ2-2; D perhaps matches TRBD2 (5 bases). This CDR3 spans 15 amino acids. V lost 6 bases, J lost 3 bases, and 14 bases lay in between. The germline V gene encodes CDR1 ENHRY and CDR2 SYGVKD. CDR3 sequence (DNA): TGTGCCATCAGAAGCGGAAACCGGGACACCGGGGAGCTGTTTTTT. Its protein product is CAIRSGNRDTGELFF.

This clone was counted once. The J gene is TRBJ1-2, the V gene TRBV7-2; D not resolved. Trimming took 2 bases from V and 4 from J, leaving 11 bases between them. This CDR3 contains 14 residues. Germline V CDR1 and CDR2: SGHTA, FQGNSA. The CDR3: CASSLKQTVYGYTF. The CDR3 coding sequence is TGTGCCAGCAGCTTAAAACAGACTGTCTATGGCTACACCTTC.

The chain combines TRBV4-1 with TRBJ1-6, with a possible D match to TRBD1 (5 bases). In germline, CDR1 is MGHRA, CDR2 YSYEKL. Trimming shortened V by 4 bases and J by 6 bases, and 16 bases separated the two germline ends. CDR3 length: 16 residues. The CDR3 DNA is TGCGCCAGCAGCCCTCCCCCATCGGGGGTTAATTCACCCCTCCACTTT. This sequence encodes CASSPPPSGVNSPLHF.

There are a few counts of this clone. The chain employs TRBV5-5 and TRBJ2-7; 10 bases line up with TRBD2. Trimming took 0 bases from V and 4 from J; bases not matched to a gene: 7. The CDR3 is 16 amino acids. CDR1 and CDR2 from the germline V gene are SGHKS and YYEKEE (reference sequence). CDR3 nucleotides: TGTGCCAGCAGCTTGGCTGACCAGCGGGAGGGTTACGAGCAGTACTTC. It yields the protein CASSLADQREGYEQYF.

The chain employs TRBV28 and TRBJ2-6, with D perhaps TRBD1 (6 bases). CDR1 MDHEN and CDR2 SYDVKM come from the germline V gene. With 8 bases removed from V and 0 bases from J, the gap between germline ends came to 11 bases. This CDR3 comprises 15 residues. In nucleotides, the CDR3 is TGTGCCAGCGGGGGCGCCAGCTCTGGGGCCAACGTCCTGACTTTC. Amino acid sequence: CASGGASSGANVLTF.

This clone appeared a single time. Other DNA sequences from this sample encode an identical CDR3 as well. The chain has TRBV5-1 and TRBJ1-1; 8 nucleotides align to TRBD1. The CDR3 runs to 14 residues. Germline V gene data show CDR1 as SGHRS and CDR2 as YFSETQ. Trimming cost V 1 base and J 3 bases; bases outside gene matches: 2. The CDR3 sequence is CASSLTGGDTEAFF. The CDR3 DNA reads TGCGCCAGCAGCTTGACAGGGGGGGACACTGAAGCTTTCTTT.

Regarding this clone: The sample contains more than one DNA sequence encoding this CDR3. The chain is built from TRBV7-9 and TRBJ1-4; D uncertain. This CDR3 is built from 11 residues. V gave up 3 bases and J gave up 8 bases, with 4 bases separating them. The germline V gene encodes CDR1 SEHNR and CDR2 FQNEAQ (reference sequence). CDR3 protein: CASSFGEKLFF. Written as DNA, the CDR3 is TGTGCCAGCAGCTTTGGAGAAAAACTGTTTTTT.

In regard to this clone: The same CDR3 arises from other DNA sequences in this sample as well. The rearrangement joins TRBV28 to TRBJ2-7, with 9 bases lining up with TRBD1. The CDR3 contains 14 residues. V shed 3 bases, J shed 5 bases, and the junction held 5 bases outside the gene matches. Germline CDR1 and CDR2: MDHEN and SYDVKM. As DNA, the CDR3 is TGTGCCAGCAGTTTCCGGGACAGGGTCCACGAGCAGTACTTC. This gives the protein CASSFRDRVHEQYF.

The chain couples TRBV21-1 to TRBJ2-3; the DNA was not used to check the table's D call, TRBD2. TRBV21-1 is shown as a pseudogene. The CDR3 totals 15 residues. In DNA, the CDR3 is TGTGCCAGCCCGAATAGCGGGAGAAGCACAGATACGCAGTATTTT. It specifies CASPNSGRSTDTQYF.

About this clone itself: The same CDR3 can be traced to other DNA sequences in this sample. The chain joins TRBV18 to TRBJ1-2; no definite D call. The CDR3 contains 11 residues. Per the germline V gene, CDR1 is KGHSH and CDR2 is LQKENI. V was cut by 3 bases and J by 2 bases, with 1 base left in between. Written as DNA, the CDR3 is TGTGCCAGCTCACCGAACTATGGCTACACCTTC. It encodes CASSPNYGYTF.

With regard to this clone: This sample includes further DNA sequences coding for the same CDR3. The chain combines TRBV27 with TRBJ2-7; TRBD1 aligns across 8 bases. Per the germline V gene, CDR1 is MNHEY and CDR2 is SMNVEV (reference sequence). J lost 1 base, V lost 4 bases, and 6 bases had no gene match. There are 15 residues in the CDR3. The CDR3 coding sequence is TGTGCCAGCAGTTCAGCAGACAGGGGATCCTACGAGCAGTACTTC. Translation gives CASSSADRGSYEQYF.

V usage is TRBV15 and J usage is TRBJ2-2; D might be TRBD1 (5 bases). The germline CDR1 and CDR2 sequences are LNHNV and YYDKDF (reference sequence). CDR3 size: 16 residues. V lost 4 bases to trimming and J lost 1 base, with 13 bases between them. The CDR3 here is CATSTYRTMNTGELFF. The CDR3 region has the DNA TGTGCCACCAGCACTTACCGGACAATGAACACCGGGGAGCTGTTTTTT.

The chain employs TRBV6-6 and TRBJ2-3; 12 bases fit TRBD2. CDR3 length: 16 residues. The J segment lost 3 bases and the V segment lost 6 bases, leaving 7 bases of the junction unmatched. Per the germline V gene, CDR1 is MNHNY and CDR2 is SVGAGI (reference sequence). CDR3 coding DNA: TGTGCCAGCAGCCGACTAGCGGGAGTGGGAACAGATACGCAGTATTTT. Amino acids: CASSRLAGVGTDTQYF.